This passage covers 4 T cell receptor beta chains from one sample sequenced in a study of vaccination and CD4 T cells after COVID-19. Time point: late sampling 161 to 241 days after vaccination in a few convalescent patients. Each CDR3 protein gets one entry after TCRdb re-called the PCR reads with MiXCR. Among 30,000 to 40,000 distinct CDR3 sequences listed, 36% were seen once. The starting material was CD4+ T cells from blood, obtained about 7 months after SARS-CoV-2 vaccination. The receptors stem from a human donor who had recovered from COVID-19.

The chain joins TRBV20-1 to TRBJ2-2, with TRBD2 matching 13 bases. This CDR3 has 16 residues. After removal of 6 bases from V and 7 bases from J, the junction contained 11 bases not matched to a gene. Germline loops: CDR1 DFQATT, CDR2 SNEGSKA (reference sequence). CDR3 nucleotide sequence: TGCAGTGCCCCTGGGACTAGCGGGAAGGCAATCGGGGAGCTGTTTTTT. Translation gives CSAPGTSGKAIGELFF.

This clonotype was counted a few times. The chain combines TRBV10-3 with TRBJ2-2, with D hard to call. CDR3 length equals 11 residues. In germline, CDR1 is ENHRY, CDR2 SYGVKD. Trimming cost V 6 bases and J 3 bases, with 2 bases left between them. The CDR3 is CAIRDTGELFF. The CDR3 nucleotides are TGTGCCATCAGGGACACCGGGGAGCTGTTTTTT.

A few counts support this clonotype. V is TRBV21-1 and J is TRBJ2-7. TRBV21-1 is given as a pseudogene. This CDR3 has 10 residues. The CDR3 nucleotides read TGTGCCAGCGTTACCTACGAGCAGTACTTC. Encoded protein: CASVTYEQYF.

The CDR3 here is CASSEHQMLAGDHNEQFF. As DNA, the CDR3 is TGTGCCAGCAGTGAGCACCAAATGCTAGCGGGAGACCACAATGAGCAGTTCTTC. The chain has TRBV6-1 and TRBJ2-1, with 10 bases fitting TRBD2. CDR1 and CDR2 (germline): MNHNS, SASEGT. The CDR3 spans 18 residues. The junction had 13 bases not matched to a gene; V was cut back by 3 bases and J by 5 bases.